Listed below are T cell receptor beta chains from one sample, sequenced in a study of T cells in Graves' hyperthyroidism and ophthalmopathy. MiXCR, applied by TCRdb to the multiplex PCR reads, yields one record per CDR3 protein. The sample has approximately 370,000 distinct CDR3 sequences, approximately 18% seen once. The specimen was blood. The receptors here all came from a woman aged 25 to 39 with Graves' hyperthyroidism that later progressed to Graves' ophthalmopathy. CDR3s include the opening cysteine and the closing phenylalanine or tryptophan. Fields, in order: CDR3 protein, CDR3 DNA, D gene, clone size, V gene, J gene. The D gene is left open where the match is weak. Rows give clone size only sometimes, using once, few, many, or a class for an expanded clone.

CDR3: CASRPQGANTGELFF
DNA: TGTGCCAGCAGGCCCCAGGGGGCGAACACCGGGGAGCTGTTTTTT
D: TRBD1
size: few
V: TRBV6-1
J: TRBJ2-2

CDR3: CATQRTFFTGELFF
DNA: TGTGCCACCCAACGGACATTCTTCACCGGGGAGCTGTTTTTT
D: NA
size: many
V: TRBV10-3
J: TRBJ2-2

CDR3: CATAAGYNEQFF
DNA: TGTGCCACGGCCGCAGGGTACAATGAGCAGTTCTTC
D: NA
size: many
V: TRBV30
J: TRBJ2-1

CDR3: CAQRGNTEAFF
DNA: TGTGCCCAACGGGGGAACACTGAAGCTTTCTTT
D: NA
size: many
V: TRBV30
J: TRBJ1-1

CDR3: CASSLSQGHRYGYTF
DNA: TGTGCCAGTAGTCTTAGCCAGGGTCACCGATATGGCTACACCTTC
D: NA
size: few
V: TRBV19
J: TRBJ1-2

CDR3: CASSHHRAEQYF
DNA: TGTGCCAGCAGTCACCACAGGGCCGAGCAGTACTTC
D: NA
size: many
V: TRBV12-3/TRBV12-4
J: TRBJ2-7

CDR3: CSALSNTEAFF
DNA: TGCAGTGCTCTGAGTAACACTGAAGCTTTCTTT
D: NA
size: NA
V: TRBV20-1
J: TRBJ1-1

CDR3: CASSLEAVNSGGNEQFF
DNA: TGTGCCAGCAGCTTAGAAGCGGTGAATAGCGGGGGCAATGAGCAGTTCTTC
D: TRBD2
size: many
V: TRBV13
J: TRBJ2-1

CDR3: CASSERVGGAIWGQPQHF
DNA: TGTGCCAGCAGTGAAAGGGTGGGGGGCGCGATCTGGGGTCAGCCCCAGCATTTT
D: NA
size: NA
V: TRBV2
J: TRBJ1-5

CDR3: CASSLYGISYNSPLHF
DNA: TGTGCCAGCAGCTTATACGGGATCTCCTATAATTCACCCCTCCACTTT
D: NA
size: NA
V: TRBV7-9
J: TRBJ1-6

CDR3: CASGGRDRRKVTEAFF
DNA: TGTGCCTCAGGGGGCAGGGACCGGAGGAAGGTGACTGAAGCTTTCTTT
D: TRBD1
size: many
V: TRBV10-3
J: TRBJ1-1

CDR3: CASSEVGRSLVVEKLFF
DNA: TGTGCCAGCAGTGAAGTCGGACGCTCCCTAGTAGTGGAAAAACTGTTTTTT
D: NA
size: many
V: TRBV2
J: TRBJ1-4

CDR3: CASTMDSTYNEQFF
DNA: TGTGCCAGCACCATGGACAGTACCTACAATGAGCAGTTCTTC
D: NA
size: many
V: TRBV2
J: TRBJ2-1

CDR3: CASSFPGQGNTGELFF
DNA: TGTGCCAGCAGTTTCCCGGGGCAGGGGAACACCGGGGAGCTGTTTTTT
D: NA
size: many
V: TRBV28
J: TRBJ2-2

CDR3: CSVEGGPQGLPNEQFF
DNA: TGCAGCGTTGAAGGGGGACCACAGGGGCTACCCAATGAGCAGTTCTTC
D: TRBD1
size: many
V: TRBV29-1
J: TRBJ2-1

CDR3: CASSSPRQDRGFSYEQYF
DNA: TGTGCCAGCAGTTCCCCGAGACAAGACAGGGGGTTCTCCTACGAGCAGTACTTC
D: TRBD1
size: many
V: TRBV28
J: TRBJ2-7

CDR3: CASRPNQNNEQFF
DNA: TGCGCCAGCAGGCCAAACCAGAACAATGAGCAGTTCTTC
D: NA
size: NA
V: TRBV5-1
J: TRBJ2-1

CDR3: CASRHLGRGNTEAFF
DNA: TGTGCCAGTAGACACCTCGGAAGGGGGAACACTGAAGCTTTCTTT
D: NA
size: many
V: TRBV19
J: TRBJ1-1

CDR3: CSASPSGSIGNEQYF
DNA: TGCAGTGCTAGTCCTAGCGGATCAATCGGGAACGAGCAGTACTTC
D: TRBD2
size: many
V: TRBV20-1
J: TRBJ2-7

CDR3: CASSQLAGAATDTQYF
DNA: TGTGCCAGCAGCCAATTAGCGGGAGCGGCCACAGATACGCAGTATTTT
D: TRBD2
size: many
V: TRBV7-9
J: TRBJ2-3